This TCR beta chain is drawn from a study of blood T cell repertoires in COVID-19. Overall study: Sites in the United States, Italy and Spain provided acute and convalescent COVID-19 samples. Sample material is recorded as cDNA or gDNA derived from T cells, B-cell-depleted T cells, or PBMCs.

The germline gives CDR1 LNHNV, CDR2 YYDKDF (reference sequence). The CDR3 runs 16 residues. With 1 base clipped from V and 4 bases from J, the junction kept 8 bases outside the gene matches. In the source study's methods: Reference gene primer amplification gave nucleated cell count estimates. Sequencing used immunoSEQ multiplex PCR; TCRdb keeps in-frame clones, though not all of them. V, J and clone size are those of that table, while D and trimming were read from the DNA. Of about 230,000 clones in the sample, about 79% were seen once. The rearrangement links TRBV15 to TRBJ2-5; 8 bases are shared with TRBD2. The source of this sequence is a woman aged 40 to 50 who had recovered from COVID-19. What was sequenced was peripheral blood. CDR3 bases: TGTGCCACCAGCAGAGGGCTAGCGGGTTCTGCAGAGACCCAGTACTTC. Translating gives CATSRGLAGSAETQYF.